This T cell receptor (beta chain) stems from a study of CD8 T cells in ankylosing spondylitis. Library preparation for TCR beta used quantitative 5'-RACE with molecular barcodes. MiXCR, run by TCRdb on the 5' RACE reads, gives a single entry per CDR3 protein. The table lists approximately 250,000 distinct CDR3 sequences, over 7% of them singletons. The study's findings and limits: CD8+ disease-linked clones were present at relatively low frequencies in blood. A motif of 7 to 9 highly homologous TCR beta variants was seen as apparently characteristic of ankylosing spondylitis blood.

Germline V gene lookup returns CDR1 LGHNA and CDR2 YNFKEQ. This CDR3 region has 15 residues. Trimming stripped 3 bases from V and 0 bases from J, with 10 bases between. Ten or more counts support this clonotype. The antigen is unknown. The receptor was derived from a female donor with ankylosing spondylitis or in good health (not recorded which). V usage is TRBV4-2 and J usage is TRBJ2-3; D not certain. The sample was blood, either unsorted or a sorted T cell fraction (not recorded which). The CDR3 loop is CASSQIDKSTDTQYF. In DNA form, the CDR3 reads TGTGCCAGCAGCCAGATTGACAAGAGCACAGATACGCAGTATTTT.